These 27 T cell receptor beta chains were all obtained from the same sample, sequenced in a study of cytomegalovirus exposure and HLA in healthy donors (dated by TCRdb to 2017 to 2019). Libraries were made using the immunoSEQ multiplex PCR assay. For the multiplex PCR, a mixture combining 60 forward primers for TCR Vbeta segments and 13 reverse primers for TCR Jbeta segments was used. Not all clones reach the TCRdb copy of this immuneACCESS table, which keeps in-frame sequences only. Checked studies attribute under half of the gap to unresolved V genes and leave the rest unexplained. This sample lists under 250,000 clones; 70% to 80% were detected once. Of the sample, 3% to 4.5% is held by the ten largest clones. Sequenced: PBMCs. These TCRs come from a male donor in good health and CMV-seronegative.

V gene TRBV19 combines with J gene TRBJ2-3; 10 bases align to TRBD2. The CDR3 is 15 amino acids. Germline CDR1 is LNHDA and CDR2 is SQIVND (reference sequence). The ends lost 6 bases at V and 7 bases at J; junction bases unmatched: 10. This CDR3 reads CASRRTSGIRNTQYF. In nucleotides, the CDR3 is TGTGCCAGTAGGAGAACTAGCGGGATTCGAAATACGCAGTATTTT.

The rearrangement uses TRBV27 and TRBJ2-2; TRBD2 matches at 7 bases. Germline lookup yields CDR1 MNHEY and CDR2 SMNVEV (reference sequence). V lost 5 bases and J lost 1; bases outside the gene matches: 10. The CDR3 is 17 residues long. As DNA, the CDR3 is TGTGCCAGCAGTCCGACTTCGTCTAGCGGGAACACCGGGGAGCTGTTTTTT. It is translated as CASSPTSSSGNTGELFF.

This clone has a single count. This chain uses TRBV6-1 with TRBJ2-7; 8 bases fit TRBD2. This CDR3 has 14 residues. V trimming: 5 bases; J trimming: 5 bases; junction bases outside the gene matches: 8. Germline CDR1 and CDR2: MNHNS and SASEGT. This CDR3 is CASSPSGGYHEQYF. CDR3 DNA: TGTGCCAGCAGTCCTTCGGGGGGGTACCACGAGCAGTACTTC.

This clone occurred a few times. The chain uses TRBV30 and TRBJ1-4; the D is unclear. This CDR3 is 14 amino acids long. Trimming stripped 0 bases from V and 8 bases from J, with 13 bases between. Germline CDR1 GTSNPN, CDR2 SVGIG (reference sequence). The CDR3 DNA follows: TGTGCCTGGAGTGTGGGCAGTGGCAGGGAAAAACTGTTTTTT. It encodes CAWSVGSGREKLFF.

This chain links TRBV18 with TRBJ2-1, with TRBD1 identical over 11 bases. CDR3 size: 15 residues. From germline, CDR1 is KGHSH and CDR2 LQKENI. Trimming cost V 4 bases and J 6 bases; bases outside gene matches: 5. CDR3 amino acids: CASSLGQGAGNEQFF. CDR3 nucleotide sequence: TGTGCCAGCTCACTCGGACAGGGGGCTGGCAATGAGCAGTTCTTC.

This clone was observed once. J is TRBJ2-5 and V is TRBV5-1, with 10 positions matching TRBD1. V shed 0 bases, J shed 5 bases, and the junction held 7 bases outside the gene matches. From germline, CDR1 is SGHRS and CDR2 YFSETQ. This CDR3 contains 16 residues. CDR3 sequence reads: CASSLEPPGQGETQYF. DNA for the CDR3: TGCGCCAGCAGCTTGGAACCCCCGGGACAGGGGGAGACCCAGTACTTC. The full variable domain, with the rest looked up from reference TRBV5-1 and TRBJ2-5, is KAGVTQTPRYLIKTRGQQVTLSCSPISGHRSVSWYQQTPGQGLQFLFEYFSETQRNKGNFPGRFSGRQFSNSRSEMNVSTLELGDSALYLCASSLEPPGQGETQYFGPGTRLLVL.

The J gene is TRBJ2-2, the V gene TRBV5-3, with a weak D call TRBD2 (6 bases). TRBV5-3 is an ORF; its function is uncertain. The CDR3 length is 17 residues. V lost 0 bases, J lost 4 bases, and 16 bases lay in between. CDR3 DNA: TGTGCCAGAAGCTTGGCCCCCAGGCGGGGACCCACCGGGGAGCTGTTTTTT. Translated, it gives CARSLAPRRGPTGELFF.

A few counts support this clone. The gene calls are TRBV2 and TRBJ1-2; D perhaps matches TRBD1 (6 bases). The CDR3 is 14 amino acids. Looked up from germline, CDR1 is SNHLY and CDR2 is FYNNEI. Trimming left V 7 bases short and J 5 bases short, with 17 bases between. For the CDR3, the DNA is TGTGCCAGCAATGGGGGGGGCATATGGTATGGCTACACCTTC. Protein sequence: CASNGGGIWYGYTF.

In this sample, this clone turned up a few times. V and J are TRBV7-3 and TRBJ1-1; 8 bases are shared with TRBD1. The V and J ends lost 2 bases and 2 bases, in that order; junction bases with no gene match: 4. Per the germline V gene, CDR1 is SGHTA and CDR2 is FQGTGA. CDR3 length: 15 amino acids. CDR3 in amino acids: CASSLYGQGNTEAFF. The CDR3 region has the DNA TGTGCCAGCAGCTTATACGGACAGGGAAACACTGAAGCTTTCTTT.

The chain uses TRBV19 and TRBJ2-5, with 7 bases matching TRBD2. CDR1 is LNHDA, CDR2 SQIVND, per germline (reference sequence). Trimming cost V 0 bases and J 10 bases; bases outside gene matches: 11. The CDR3 contains 15 residues. CDR3 amino acids: CASSIETSSRVGQYF. The CDR3 region has the DNA TGTGCCAGTAGTATAGAGACTAGCTCCCGTGTGGGCCAGTACTTC.

The gene calls are TRBV5-1 and TRBJ2-5; 14 nucleotides align to TRBD2. The J call may not be correct, given that the DNA end is closer to TRBJ2-7. CDR1 and CDR2 from the germline V gene are SGHRS and YFSETQ. This CDR3 is built from 19 residues. The DNA for the CDR3 is TGCGCCAGCAGCTTGCGTTCGGGACTAGCGGGAGAAAGCTCCTACGAGCAGTACTTC. Translating gives CASSLRSGLAGESSYEQYF.

The gene calls are TRBV4-2 and TRBJ2-2; possible D gene TRBD2, 6 bases. This CDR3 comprises 14 residues. The V end was cut by 4 bases, the J end by 1 base, with 7 bases between. The germline CDR1 and CDR2 sequences are LGHNA and YNFKEQ. CDR3 DNA: TGTGCCAGCAGCCCGGGAGTGAACACCGGGGAGCTGTTTTTT. Protein sequence: CASSPGVNTGELFF.

The V and J genes are TRBV7-2 and TRBJ2-5; 12 positions match TRBD2. The germline V gene has CDR1 SGHTA and CDR2 FQGNSA. CDR3 length: 16 residues. V dropped 5 bases and J dropped 1; count of bases not matched to a gene: 5. This CDR3 reads CASSPRLAGAQETQYF. CDR3 coding DNA: TGTGCCAGCAGCCCCCGACTAGCGGGGGCCCAAGAGACCCAGTACTTC.

This chain uses TRBV5-4 with TRBJ2-7; 10 bases are shared with TRBD2. V dropped 4 bases and J dropped 7; count of bases not matched to a gene: 8. Germline lookup yields CDR1 SGHNT and CDR2 YYREEE (reference sequence). CDR3 length: 14 residues. The CDR3 sequence: CASSASGRSGEQYF. DNA of the CDR3: TGTGCCAGCAGCGCTAGCGGGAGATCGGGTGAGCAGTACTTC.

This clone occurred a few times. This sequence joins TRBV27 and TRBJ2-7, with a possible D match to TRBD2 (6 bases). Trimming pared 5 bases from V and 6 bases from J, leaving 17 bases between. The CDR3 has 14 residues. Germline loops: CDR1 MNHEY, CDR2 SMNVEV (reference sequence). Here the CDR3 reads CASSGAGLGGEQYF. The CDR3 coding sequence is TGTGCCAGCAGTGGGGCCGGACTGGGGGGCGAGCAGTACTTC.

This chain joins TRBV9 and TRBJ1-2; TRBD1 matches 9 bases. The trim removed 4 bases at V and 5 bases at J, leaving 12 bases unmatched. Germline CDR1 SGDLS, CDR2 YYNGEE. This CDR3 spans 16 amino acids. For the CDR3, the DNA is TGTGCCAGCAGCTCCGACGACTTACAGGGGGCATATGGCTACACCTTC. Translated: CASSSDDLQGAYGYTF.

Remarks on this clone: A junction boundary mismatches the germline segment, possibly from a read error. CDR3: CSSSASGNYGTQYF. The CDR3 nucleotides are TGTTCCAGCAGCGCGAGCGGGAACTACGGGACCCAGTACTTC. The chain employs TRBV7-9 and TRBJ2-5; 7 positions match TRBD2. The length of the CDR3 is 14 residues. Germline V lookup: CDR1 SEHNR, CDR2 FQNEAQ (reference sequence).

This clone came up once. The V call is TRBV5-1, the J call TRBJ2-5, with D maybe TRBD1 (6 bases). There are 19 residues in the CDR3. Trimming left V 3 bases short and J 2 bases short, with 26 bases between. Germline V gene lookup returns CDR1 SGHRS and CDR2 YFSETQ. The CDR3 bases are TGCGCCAGCAGCTCCCAACCGTCTGGTAGGGGGAACCCACAAGAGACCCAGTACTTC. It is translated as CASSSQPSGRGNPQETQYF.

The J gene is TRBJ2-7, the V gene TRBV5-6; TRBD1 matches 9 bases. Losses at the gene ends were 5 bases for V and 9 bases for J; bases not matched to a gene: 9. The CDR3 totals 13 residues. In germline, CDR1 is SGHDT, CDR2 YYEEEE. The CDR3 spells CASRQTGGGWQYF. The CDR3 DNA reads as TGTGCCAGCAGACAGACAGGGGGGGGTTGGCAGTACTTC.

The J gene is TRBJ1-4, the V gene TRBV15; possibly TRBD1 for D (5 bases). The CDR3 is made up of 15 amino acids. Trimming left V 4 bases short and J 8 bases short, with 17 bases between. Germline CDR1 reads LNHNV; CDR2 reads YYDKDF (reference sequence). As DNA, the CDR3 is TGTGCCACCAGCACGTGGCAGGGAGGTAGCGAAAAACTGTTTTTT. Protein: CATSTWQGGSEKLFF.

This clone was counted once. CDR3 region: CASRSSGRGQSYEQYF. Written as DNA, the CDR3 is TGTGCCAGCAGGTCTAGCGGGCGGGGACAATCCTACGAGCAGTACTTC. The chain uses TRBV28 and TRBJ2-7; TRBD2 aligns across 8 bases. J gave up 1 base and V 6 bases, and 11 bases lay outside the gene matches. This CDR3 has 16 residues. Germline V lookup: CDR1 MDHEN, CDR2 SYDVKM. Variable domain in full (rest from reference TRBV28 and TRBJ2-7): DVKVTQSSRYLVKRTGEKVFLECVQDMDHENMFWYRQDPGLGLRLIYFSYDVKMKEKGDIPEGYSVSREKKERFSLILESASTNQTSMYLCASRSSGRGQSYEQYFGPGTRLTVT.

The table lists this clone with a count of one. J is TRBJ2-2 and V is TRBV2; 8 nucleotides line up with TRBD1. CDR1 and CDR2 from the germline V gene are SNHLY and FYNNEI. V lost 7 bases and J lost 4; bases outside the gene matches: 5. The CDR3 consists of 14 residues. The CDR3 bases are TGTGCCAGCAAGGACAGGGTTGGCACCGGGGAGCTGTTTTTT. It specifies CASKDRVGTGELFF.

The chain links TRBV5-6 to TRBJ2-3; D call uncertain. Germline CDR1 reads SGHDT; CDR2 reads YYEEEE. V dropped 1 base and J dropped 1 base, with 10 bases sitting between them. The CDR3 consists of 15 residues. CDR3: CASSLSRFGTDTQYF. DNA for the CDR3: TGTGCCAGCAGCTTGTCCCGTTTCGGCACAGATACGCAGTATTTT.

The CDR3 DNA reads as TGTGCCAGCAGTGACGGACGGGGGTTCGCCCTACAGCAGTACTTC. Protein: CASSDGRGFALQQYF. The V gene is TRBV6-1, the J gene TRBJ2-5, with a weak D call TRBD2 (6 bases). The germline V and J ends were trimmed by 3 bases and 11 bases, with 22 bases remaining between them. CDR3 length: 15 residues. In germline, CDR1 is MNHNS, CDR2 SASEGT.

Points on this clone: The same CDR3 arises from other DNA sequences in this sample as well. The chain links TRBV6-5 to TRBJ1-4; 7 bases align to TRBD1. With 4 bases clipped from V and 6 bases from J, the junction kept 2 bases outside the gene matches. From germline, CDR1 is MNHEY and CDR2 SVGAGI. CDR3 length equals 13 residues. CDR3 in amino acids: CASSFGQDEKLFF. The CDR3 nucleotides are TGTGCCAGCAGTTTCGGACAGGATGAAAAACTGTTTTTT.

The J gene is TRBJ2-5, the V gene TRBV11-3; the match to TRBD1 covers 7 bases. The trim removed 5 bases at V and 1 base at J, leaving 1 base unmatched. Germline V lookup: CDR1 SGHNT, CDR2 YENEEA. The CDR3 runs 13 residues. CDR3 sequence reads: CASSRTGQETQYF. For the CDR3, the DNA is TGTGCCAGCAGCCGGACAGGCCAAGAGACCCAGTACTTC. The full variable domain, rest sourced from reference TRBV11-3 and TRBJ2-5, is EAGVVQSPRYKIIEKKQPVAFWCNPISGHNTLYWYLQNLGQGPELLIRYENEEAVDDSQLPKDRFSAERLKGVDSTLKIQPAELGDSAVYLCASSRTGQETQYFGPGTRLLVL.

For this clone: Other nucleotide sequences in the sample specify the same CDR3. This chain connects TRBV6-1 to TRBJ2-3; D may be TRBD2 (6 bases). Germline-derived CDR1 and CDR2 are MNHNS and SASEGT. The CDR3 totals 13 residues. The V end was cut by 4 bases, the J end by 6 bases, with 11 bases between. CDR3 residues: CASSGTRGDTQYF. The CDR3 nucleotides read TGTGCCAGCAGTGGGACACGGGGGGATACGCAGTATTTT.